This entry describes one T cell receptor beta chain. What it binds is not known. The CDR3 runs 14 residues. Germline V gives CDR1 SGHDN, CDR2 FVKESK. Trimming cost V 4 bases and J 3 bases, with 12 bases left between them. This specimen comes from a study of cytomegalovirus exposure and HLA in healthy donors. Study-wide points: Common viral pathogens (according to a later analysis) appeared linked to several of the most significant clusters.

Everyone who donated was a healthy bone marrow donor. The PCR ran on 60 Vbeta and 13 Jbeta primers. Assay used: immunoSEQ multiplex PCR; TCRdb lists only in-frame clones, some missing. The sample shows 90,000 to 150,000 clones, nearly 80% of them seen only once. This receptor was taken from a woman aged 30 to 39 in good health and CMV-seropositive. The genes are TRBV14 and TRBJ1-1; D ambiguous. Sequenced: PBMCs. CDR3 sequence reads: CASSPYPDYTEAFF. CDR3 DNA sequence: TGTGCCAGCAGCCCCTACCCAGACTACACTGAAGCTTTCTTT.